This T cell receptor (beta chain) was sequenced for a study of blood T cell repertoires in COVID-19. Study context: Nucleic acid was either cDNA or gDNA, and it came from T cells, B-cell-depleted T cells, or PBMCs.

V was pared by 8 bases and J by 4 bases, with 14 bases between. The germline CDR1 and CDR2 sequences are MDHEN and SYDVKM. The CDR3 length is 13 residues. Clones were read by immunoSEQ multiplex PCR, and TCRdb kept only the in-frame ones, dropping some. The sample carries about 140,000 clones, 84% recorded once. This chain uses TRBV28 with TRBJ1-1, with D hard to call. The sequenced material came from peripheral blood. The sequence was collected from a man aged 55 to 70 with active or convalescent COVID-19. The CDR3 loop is CASVLWAGTEAFF. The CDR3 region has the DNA TGTGCCAGCGTACTTTGGGCCGGCACTGAAGCTTTCTTT.